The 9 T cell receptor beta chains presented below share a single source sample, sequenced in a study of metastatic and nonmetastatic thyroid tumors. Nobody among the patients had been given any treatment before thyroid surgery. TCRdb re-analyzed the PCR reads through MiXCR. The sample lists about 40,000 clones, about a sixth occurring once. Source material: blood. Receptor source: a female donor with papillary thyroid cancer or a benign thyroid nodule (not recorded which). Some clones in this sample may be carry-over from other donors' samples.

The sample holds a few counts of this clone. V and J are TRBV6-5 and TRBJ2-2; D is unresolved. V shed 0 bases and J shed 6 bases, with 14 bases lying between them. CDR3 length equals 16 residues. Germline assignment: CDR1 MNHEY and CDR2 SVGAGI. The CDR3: CASSYSRSKRSGELFF. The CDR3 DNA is TGTGCCAGCAGTTACTCGAGGAGTAAAAGGTCCGGGGAGCTGTTTTTT.

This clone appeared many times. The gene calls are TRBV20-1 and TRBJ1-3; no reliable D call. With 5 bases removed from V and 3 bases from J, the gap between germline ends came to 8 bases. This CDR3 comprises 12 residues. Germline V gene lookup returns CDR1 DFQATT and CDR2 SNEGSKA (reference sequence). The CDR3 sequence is CSALLGGNTIYF. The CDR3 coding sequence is TGCAGTGCTCTTCTAGGTGGAAACACCATATATTTT.

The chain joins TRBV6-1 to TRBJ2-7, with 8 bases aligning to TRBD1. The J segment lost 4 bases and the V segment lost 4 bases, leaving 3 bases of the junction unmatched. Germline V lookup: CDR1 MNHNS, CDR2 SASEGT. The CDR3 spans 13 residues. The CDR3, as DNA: TGTGCCAGCAGTGGGGGACAGGAATACGAGCAGTACTTC. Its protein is CASSGGQEYEQYF.

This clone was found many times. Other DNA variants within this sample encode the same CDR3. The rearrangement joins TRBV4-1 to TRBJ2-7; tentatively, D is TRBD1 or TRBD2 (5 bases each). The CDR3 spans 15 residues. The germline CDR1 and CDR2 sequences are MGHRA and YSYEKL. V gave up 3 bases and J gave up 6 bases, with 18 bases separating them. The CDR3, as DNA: TGCGCCAGCAGCCATATGCAGAGAGGGACCGGCGAGCAGTACTTC. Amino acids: CASSHMQRGTGEQYF.

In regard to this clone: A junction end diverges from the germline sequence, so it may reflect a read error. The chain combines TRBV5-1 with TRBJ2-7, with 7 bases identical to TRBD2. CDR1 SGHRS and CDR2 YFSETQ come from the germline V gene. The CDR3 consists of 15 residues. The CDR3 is CASSLSGERTYEKFF. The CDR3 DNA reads TGCGCCAGCAGCTTAAGCGGGGAGAGGACATACGAGAAGTTCTTC.

CDR3 in amino acids: CASSPSRGVGNEQFF. CDR3 in DNA: TGTGCCAGCAGCCCGTCTAGGGGTGTAGGTAATGAGCAGTTCTTC. V gene TRBV11-1 combines with J gene TRBJ2-1, with a weak D call TRBD1 (5 bases). Germline V CDR1 and CDR2: SGHAT, FQDESV (reference sequence). The CDR3 sequence is 15 residues long. Trimming removed 5 bases at V and 7 bases at J, with 18 bases between.

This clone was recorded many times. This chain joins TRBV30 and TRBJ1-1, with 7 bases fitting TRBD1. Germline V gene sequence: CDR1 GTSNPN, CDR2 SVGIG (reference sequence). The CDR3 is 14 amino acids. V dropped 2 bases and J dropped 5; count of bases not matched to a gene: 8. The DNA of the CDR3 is TGTGCCTGGAGTACATCAGGGGGGGGGACTGAAGCTTTCTTT. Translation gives CAWSTSGGGTEAFF.

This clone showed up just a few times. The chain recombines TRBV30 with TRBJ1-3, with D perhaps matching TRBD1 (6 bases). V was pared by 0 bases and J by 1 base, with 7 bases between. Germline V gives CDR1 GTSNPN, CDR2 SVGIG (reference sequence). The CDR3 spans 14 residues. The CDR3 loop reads CAWSVQGSGNTIYF. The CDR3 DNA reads TGTGCCTGGAGTGTACAGGGATCTGGAAACACCATATATTTT. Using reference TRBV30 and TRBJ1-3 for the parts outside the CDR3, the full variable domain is SQTIHQWPATLVQPVGSPLSLECTVEGTSNPNLYWYRQAAGRGLQLLFYSVGIGQISSEVPQNLSASRPQDRQFILSSKKLLLSDSGFYLCAWSVQGSGNTIYFGEGSWLTVV.

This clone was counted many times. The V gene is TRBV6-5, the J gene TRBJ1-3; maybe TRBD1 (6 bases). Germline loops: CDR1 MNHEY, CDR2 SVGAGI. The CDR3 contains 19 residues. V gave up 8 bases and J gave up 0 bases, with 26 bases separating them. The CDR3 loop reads CASRKVGGPTVFSGNTIYF. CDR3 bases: TGTGCCAGCCGAAAAGTCGGGGGGCCGACAGTTTTCTCTGGAAACACCATATATTTT.